Each of the 13 T cell receptor beta chains below was sequenced from the same sample in a study of CD8 T cells in ankylosing spondylitis. Study results and caveats: Typical of ankylosing spondylitis blood, it appeared, was a TCR beta motif of eight highly homologous variants.

TCRdb fed the 5' RACE reads into MiXCR, producing one record per CDR3 protein. The sample consists of 700,000 to 1,000,000 distinct CDR3 sequences, 10% to 15% of them appearing once. The antigens of these receptors remain unknown. The sample comprised blood, either unsorted or a sorted T cell fraction (not recorded which). The receptors were gathered from a male donor with ankylosing spondylitis.

This clonotype was seen more than once but under ten times. DNA for the CDR3: TGTGCCAGCACCACGAGGGGACTAGCGGGATCAGGTAATGAGCAGTTCTTC. Translating it yields CASTTRGLAGSGNEQFF. The chain carries TRBV27 and TRBJ2-1, with 13 bases aligning to TRBD2. The CDR3 runs to 17 residues. CDR1 and CDR2 (germline): MNHEY, SMNVEV (reference sequence). V lost 7 bases and J lost 7; bases outside the gene matches: 13.

The chain recombines TRBV20-1 with TRBJ2-3; the D is unclear. CDR3 length equals 12 residues. Looked up from germline, CDR1 is DFQATT and CDR2 is SNEGSKA (reference sequence). V lost 2 bases to trimming and J lost 6 bases, with 9 bases between them. CDR3 nucleotide sequence: TGCAGTGCTAGACCCTTCCGGGATACGCAGTATTTT. Protein product: CSARPFRDTQYF.

There are a few counts of this clonotype. The genes are TRBV15 and TRBJ1-2; D uncertain. V was cut by 0 bases and J by 12 bases, with 20 bases left in between. The germline V gene encodes CDR1 LNHNV and CDR2 YYDKDF (reference sequence). The CDR3 runs 15 residues. For the CDR3, the DNA is TGTGCCACCAGCAGAGATATACGGAGTTGGGGTGATAACACCTTC. Amino acids: CATSRDIRSWGDNTF.

This rearrangement joins TRBV20-1 to TRBJ1-4; unclear D gene. Germline V lookup: CDR1 DFQATT, CDR2 SNEGSKA (reference sequence). Trimming cost V 1 base and J 4 bases, with 4 bases left between them. The CDR3 has 12 residues. The CDR3 coding sequence is TGCAGTGCTAGAGCCATTAATGAAAAACTGTTTTTT. Its translation is CSARAINEKLFF.

This clonotype was recorded only once. V is TRBV9 and J is TRBJ2-3; the D gene is possibly TRBD1 (6 bases). The CDR3 runs 15 residues. The V and J ends lost 4 bases and 4 bases respectively, with 16 bases between them. CDR1 and CDR2 from the germline V gene are SGDLS and YYNGEE. CDR3 region: CASSPRLTGPDTQYF. CDR3 DNA sequence: TGTGCCAGCAGCCCTCGATTGACAGGTCCAGATACGCAGTATTTT.

A few counts support this clonotype. The chain couples TRBV5-1 to TRBJ2-5; D may be TRBD1 (5 bases). Germline assignment: CDR1 SGHRS and CDR2 YFSETQ. V was clipped by 1 base and J by 1 base, with 17 bases between them. The CDR3 extends over 17 amino acids. The CDR3 sequence is CASSLSGPTATQETQYF. The CDR3, as DNA: TGCGCCAGCAGCTTGTCTGGGCCGACAGCTACCCAAGAGACCCAGTACTTC.

This clonotype occurred a few times. This chain uses TRBV10-3 with TRBJ2-1; tentative D call: TRBD1 (6 bases). This CDR3 region has 13 residues. V shed 5 bases and J shed 4 bases, with 9 bases lying between them. CDR1 and CDR2 (germline): ENHRY, SYGVKD. CDR3 loop: CAISLDSYNEQFF. The CDR3 DNA sequence: TGTGCCATCAGTTTGGACAGTTACAATGAGCAGTTCTTC.

The chain employs TRBV16 and TRBJ1-1; 7 positions agree with TRBD1. This CDR3 region has 14 residues. Germline V gene lookup returns CDR1 KGHSY and CDR2 FQNENV. J lost 6 bases, V lost 2 bases, and 6 bases had no gene match. CDR3 sequence reads: CASSQTGQVAEAFF. The CDR3 DNA reads as TGTGCCAGCAGCCAAACCGGACAGGTAGCTGAAGCTTTCTTT.

This chain links TRBV10-2 with TRBJ1-2, with D perhaps TRBD1 (5 bases). With 0 bases removed from V and 1 base from J, the gap between germline ends came to 15 bases. The germline V gene encodes CDR1 WSHSY and CDR2 SAAADI. The CDR3 runs to 17 residues. The CDR3 protein is CASSESRARVVNYGYTF. The CDR3 DNA sequence: TGCGCCAGCAGTGAGTCTCGGGCCAGGGTAGTTAACTATGGCTACACCTTC.

Comment on this clonotype: A clone one base away is much larger, so this may be a read error. The chain links TRBV7-9 to TRBJ2-1; tentative D call: TRBD1 (5 bases). This CDR3 is built from 13 residues. Germline CDR1 reads SEHNR; CDR2 reads FQNEAQ (reference sequence). Trimming took off 2 bases at V and 5 bases at J, with 7 bases between the two ends. The CDR3 sequence is CASSLSRDNEQFF. CDR3 nucleotides: TGTGCCAGCAGCTTATCCAGGGACAATGAGCAGTTCTTC. Supplemented by reference TRBV7-9 and TRBJ2-1, the full variable domain reads DTGVSQNPRHKITKRGQNVTFRCDPISEHNRLYWYRQTLGQGPEFLTYFQNEAQLEKSRLLSDRFSAERPKGSFSTLEIQRTEQGDSAMYLCASSLSRDNEQFFGPGTRLTVL.

There are a few counts of this clonotype. This chain uses TRBV10-3 with TRBJ2-7; TRBD1 aligns across 12 bases. CDR1 and CDR2 (germline): ENHRY, SYGVKD. The CDR3 runs to 13 residues. V lost 10 bases, J lost 5 bases, and 6 bases stayed unmatched. CDR3 in amino acids: CASGDRGQNEQYF. In DNA form, the CDR3 reads TGTGCCAGCGGGGACAGGGGGCAGAACGAGCAGTACTTC.

Only a few counts were recorded for this clonotype. The genes are TRBV7-9 and TRBJ2-7, with a tentative D call TRBD1 (6 bases). From germline, CDR1 is SEHNR and CDR2 FQNEAQ (reference sequence). The CDR3 runs 12 residues. Deletions cut 0 bases from V and 9 bases from J, with 9 bases between. CDR3 DNA sequence: TGTGCCAGCAGCTTAGCGGAACAGGGGCAGTACTTC. It translates to CASSLAEQGQYF.

This clonotype was seen repeatedly, ten times or more. V and J are TRBV7-2 and TRBJ1-5, with D perhaps TRBD1 (5 bases). Trimming cost V 2 bases and J 4 bases, with 6 bases left between them. The CDR3 has 13 amino acids. Germline V gene lookup returns CDR1 SGHTA and CDR2 FQGNSA. In nucleotides, the CDR3 is TGTGCCAGCAGCTTAAAGGGGAATCAGCCCCAGCATTTT. Translation: CASSLKGNQPQHF.